This entry concerns a single T cell receptor beta chain. The sample comes from a study of T cell responses to AZD1222 COVID-19 vaccine. Germline V lookup: CDR1 SGDLS, CDR2 YYNGEE. The trim removed 2 bases at V and 3 bases at J, leaving 2 bases unmatched. This CDR3 region has 15 residues. Repertoires were generated with immunoSEQ multiplex PCR, while TCRdb's copy carries only in-frame clones and drops some. The table has about 39,000 clones, about 90% seen once. Sequencing used peripheral blood, obtained 28 days after the second dose of the MenACWY control vaccine. The rearrangement joins TRBV9 to TRBJ2-2; 9 nucleotides line up with TRBD2. This clonotype originated in an adult who received the MenACWY meningococcal vaccine as a control. The CDR3 DNA follows: TGTGCCAGCAGCGTGGGACTAGCTTACACCGGGGAGCTGTTTTTT. This sequence encodes CASSVGLAYTGELFF.